What follows are 30 T cell receptor beta chains derived from one specimen sequenced in a study of shared clonotypes between healthy human individuals. Produced via immunoSEQ multiplex PCR; TCRdb's table is partial and in-frame only. The profile covers around 2.1 million clones, with approximately 94% appearing a single time and roughly 1.8% taken by the ten largest. CD45RO-negative CD8 cells positively selected for CCR7 made up the naive population, which excluded terminally differentiated effector memory CD45RA+ cells. The sequenced sample consisted of naive CD8+ T cells from PBMCs. These receptors were obtained from a man between 18 and 29 years old in good health. Some clones in this sample may be carry-over from other donors' samples.

The chain couples TRBV5-6 to TRBJ2-5; D not resolved. V shed 2 bases and J shed 0 bases, with 8 bases lying between them. The germline gives CDR1 SGHDT, CDR2 YYEEEE. CDR3 length: 14 amino acids. The CDR3 coding sequence is TGTGCCAGCAGCTTCGTTGGGTACCAAGAGACCCAGTACTTC. This codes for CASSFVGYQETQYF.

This clone was observed once. This sequence joins TRBV28 and TRBJ2-5; D not certain. Trimming left V 8 bases short and J 2 bases short, with 15 bases between. Germline CDR1 MDHEN, CDR2 SYDVKM. The CDR3 spans 14 residues. The CDR3 sequence: CASLPNSRQETQYF. The CDR3 nucleotides read TGTGCCAGCCTTCCTAACAGCAGACAAGAGACCCAGTACTTC.

The chain links TRBV4-1 to TRBJ2-7; 8 positions match TRBD2. The CDR3 covers 18 residues. V dropped 1 base and J dropped 2; count of bases not matched to a gene: 13. Germline V lookup: CDR1 MGHRA, CDR2 YSYEKL. CDR3 amino acids: CASSQAALGTRSTYEQYF. The CDR3 DNA follows: TGCGCCAGCAGCCAAGCGGCCCTGGGGACTAGATCGACCTACGAGCAGTACTTC.

CDR3 nucleotides: TGTGCCAGCAGCCCACCGCGACCGAACACCGGGGAGCTGTTTTTT. This sequence encodes CASSPPRPNTGELFF. This sequence joins TRBV7-9 and TRBJ2-2; the D is unclear. V shed 5 bases and J shed 0 bases, with 10 bases lying between them. The CDR3 loop spans 15 amino acids. Germline V lookup: CDR1 SEHNR, CDR2 FQNEAQ (reference sequence).

The V call is TRBV5-1, the J call TRBJ1-3; TRBD1 agrees at 7 bases. J gave up 0 bases and V 2 bases, and 8 bases lay outside the gene matches. Germline V gene lookup returns CDR1 SGHRS and CDR2 YFSETQ. CDR3 length: 17 amino acids. CDR3 sequence (DNA): TGCGCCAGCAGCTTAAACGACAGGGACCTCTCTGGAAACACCATATATTTT. Translated: CASSLNDRDLSGNTIYF.

The rearrangement uses TRBV4-3 and TRBJ2-3, with a tentative D call TRBD1 (5 bases). From germline, CDR1 is LGHNA and CDR2 YSLEER. CDR3 size: 16 residues. Trimming stripped 5 bases from V and 4 bases from J, with 19 bases between. In DNA form, the CDR3 reads TGCGCCAGCAGCGCCGTTAGGGGTACGGACGCAGATACGCAGTATTTT. Translation: CASSAVRGTDADTQYF.

The gene calls are TRBV5-1 and TRBJ2-6, with 8 bases that match TRBD2. The CDR3 spans 19 residues. V was clipped by 0 bases and J by 0 bases; unmatched bases: 8. In germline, CDR1 is SGHRS, CDR2 YFSETQ. In DNA form, the CDR3 reads TGCGCCAGCAGCTTGGTAGCGGGACTCCTGAGCTCTGGGGCCAACGTCCTGACTTTC. Encoded protein: CASSLVAGLLSSGANVLTF. Variable domain in full (rest from reference TRBV5-1 and TRBJ2-6): KAGVTQTPRYLIKTRGQQVTLSCSPISGHRSVSWYQQTPGQGLQFLFEYFSETQRNKGNFPGRFSGRQFSNSRSEMNVSTLELGDSALYLCASSLVAGLLSSGANVLTFGAGSRLTVL.

This chain joins TRBV27 and TRBJ2-1; the match to TRBD1 covers 9 bases. The CDR3 spans 17 residues. Germline V CDR1 and CDR2: MNHEY, SMNVEV (reference sequence). The V and J ends lost 3 bases and 3 bases, in that order; junction bases with no gene match: 9. CDR3 in DNA: TGTGCCAGCAGTTTCGGGGACAGGGTCAGGGTCTACAATGAGCAGTTCTTC. It is translated as CASSFGDRVRVYNEQFF.

J is TRBJ2-7 and V is TRBV28; 11 bases map to TRBD2. Germline lookup yields CDR1 MDHEN and CDR2 SYDVKM. V lost 3 bases to trimming and J lost 7 bases; unmatched junction nucleotides: 8. The CDR3 runs to 15 residues. The CDR3 DNA sequence: TGTGCCAGCAGTTTGGGACTAGCGGCCGCGGGAGAGCAGTACTTC. Translating it yields CASSLGLAAAGEQYF.

CDR3 protein: CASNRQGDNTDTQYF. As DNA, the CDR3 is TGTGCCAGCAACCGACAAGGGGACAACACAGATACGCAGTATTTT. This sequence joins TRBV28 and TRBJ2-3, with D possibly TRBD1 on 6 matching bases. This CDR3 has 15 amino acids. V lost 7 bases and J 2 bases, leaving 16 bases between the germline ends. In germline, CDR1 is MDHEN, CDR2 SYDVKM. Full variable domain (remainder filled in from reference TRBV28 and TRBJ2-3): DVKVTQSSRYLVKRTGEKVFLECVQDMDHENMFWYRQDPGLGLRLIYFSYDVKMKEKGDIPEGYSVSREKKERFSLILESASTNQTSMYLCASNRQGDNTDTQYFGPGTRLTVL.

The chain employs TRBV11-3 and TRBJ2-1, with D perhaps TRBD2 (5 bases). V was clipped by 1 base and J by 6 bases, with 13 bases between them. Looked up from germline, CDR1 is SGHNT and CDR2 is YENEEA. The CDR3 covers 15 residues. For the CDR3, the DNA is TGTGCCAGCAGCTTAGCGGCTAGCCTAGCCAATGAGCAGTTCTTC. Its protein product is CASSLAASLANEQFF.

The genes are TRBV7-2 and TRBJ2-1; no clear D gene. Germline CDR1 is SGHTA and CDR2 is FQGNSA. V was cut by 2 bases and J by 1 base, with 12 bases left in between. CDR3 length equals 16 residues. CDR3 DNA: TGTGCCAGCAGCTTACTAGGGCAGGCTTCCTACAATGAGCAGTTCTTC. This translates into CASSLLGQASYNEQFF. The entire variable domain, with the rest obtained from reference TRBV7-2 and TRBJ2-1, is as follows: GAGVSQSPSNKVTEKGKDVELRCDPISGHTALYWYRQSLGQGLEFLIYFQGNSAPDKSGLPSDRFSAERTGGSVSTLTIQRTQQEDSAVYLCASSLLGQASYNEQFFGPGTRLTVL.

CDR3 nucleotide sequence: TGTGCCAGCAGCTTAGCGCACCCAGAGACCCAGTACTTC. Encoded protein: CASSLAHPETQYF. The chain combines TRBV7-9 with TRBJ2-5, with unresolved D. Germline V gives CDR1 SEHNR, CDR2 FQNEAQ (reference sequence). Trimming removed 0 bases at V and 4 bases at J, with 6 bases between. The length of the CDR3 is 13 residues.

This clone was picked up one time. This chain joins TRBV27 and TRBJ1-1; TRBD1 might be the D (5 bases). Per the germline V gene, CDR1 is MNHEY and CDR2 is SMNVEV (reference sequence). Trimming removed 6 bases from V and 0 bases from J, with 11 bases in between. The CDR3 loop spans 14 amino acids. CDR3 DNA sequence: TGTGCCAGCAGATCCGGGGCTTTGAACACTGAAGCTTTCTTT. This translates into CASRSGALNTEAFF.

V usage is TRBV4-3 and J usage is TRBJ1-2, with D uncertain. V was clipped by 1 base and J by 6 bases, with 9 bases between them. CDR1 LGHNA and CDR2 YSLEER come from the germline V gene. CDR3 length: 13 amino acids. CDR3 coding DNA: TGCGCCAGCAGCCAAGGAGTCTCCAATGGCTACACCTTC. Translated: CASSQGVSNGYTF.

The gene calls are TRBV6-1 and TRBJ2-1, with D maybe TRBD1 (6 bases). V was cut by 6 bases and J by 7 bases, with 13 bases left in between. Germline V CDR1 and CDR2: MNHNS, SASEGT. The CDR3 extends over 13 amino acids. The CDR3 is CASRTPGENEQFF. The CDR3 DNA sequence: TGTGCCAGCAGGACCCCAGGGGAGAATGAGCAGTTCTTC.

V and J are TRBV28 and TRBJ1-2; unclear D gene. The CDR3 totals 14 residues. V lost 6 bases to trimming and J lost 5 bases, with 16 bases between them. Germline V gives CDR1 MDHEN, CDR2 SYDVKM. The DNA of the CDR3 is TGTGCCAGCAGCCCCCTGAGCGGAACGTATGGCTACACCTTC. Translated: CASSPLSGTYGYTF.

The chain is built from TRBV10-1 and TRBJ2-3; D ambiguous. V was shortened by 3 bases and J by 3 bases, with 16 bases between the two germline ends. Germline V CDR1 and CDR2: WNHNN, SYGVQD (reference sequence). The length of the CDR3 is 16 residues. CDR3: CASSEEVFEATDTQYF. The CDR3 DNA reads as TGCGCCAGCAGTGAAGAGGTTTTTGAGGCGACAGATACGCAGTATTTT.

There are a few counts of this clone. CDR3 coding DNA: TGTGCCAGCAGCCCTGAGGGCGGGTATAGCAATCAGCCCCAGCATTTT. This translates into CASSPEGGYSNQPQHF. This sequence joins TRBV7-6 and TRBJ1-5; D is undetermined. Germline V lookup: CDR1 SGHVS, CDR2 FNYEAQ. The length of the CDR3 is 16 residues. V lost 5 bases and J lost 0, with 14 bases in between.

The V call is TRBV10-3, the J call TRBJ2-7; 7 bases fit TRBD2. CDR1 ENHRY and CDR2 SYGVKD come from the germline V gene. There are 16 residues in the CDR3. J was trimmed by 1 base and V by 3 bases; bases with no gene match: 9. The CDR3 region has the DNA TGTGCCATCAGTGAAGGGCTAGCGGCCGAGTCCTACGAGCAGTACTTC. Protein: CAISEGLAAESYEQYF.

The V and J genes are TRBV7-9 and TRBJ2-1; maybe TRBD1 (5 bases). This CDR3 is built from 14 residues. Germline V CDR1 and CDR2: SEHNR, FQNEAQ (reference sequence). V was shortened by 3 bases and J by 8 bases, with 14 bases between the two germline ends. This CDR3 is CASSFRQKGDEQFF. The CDR3 DNA is TGTGCCAGCAGCTTCCGACAGAAAGGCGATGAGCAGTTCTTC.

Of note for this clone: This clone may be a read error of a much larger clone one base away. The same CDR3 is also encoded by other DNA sequences in this sample. The CDR3, as DNA: TGTGCCAGCAGCGACTCCTACGAGCAGTACTTC. This encodes CASSDSYEQYF. V usage is TRBV25-1 and J usage is TRBJ2-7; the D is unclear. CDR1 MGHDK and CDR2 SYGVNS come from the germline V gene. Trimming removed 6 bases at V and 0 bases at J, with 3 bases between. CDR3 length equals 11 residues.

The chain employs TRBV15 and TRBJ1-5, with no clear D. Trimming stripped 8 bases from V and 0 bases from J, with 8 bases between. CDR3 length: 13 residues. From germline, CDR1 is LNHNV and CDR2 YYDKDF (reference sequence). CDR3 residues: CATGISSNQPQHF. Here the CDR3 DNA reads TGTGCCACCGGCATTTCTAGCAATCAGCCCCAGCATTTT.

The chain joins TRBV4-1 to TRBJ2-5; TRBD1 is a possible D gene (6 bases). Germline V gene lookup returns CDR1 MGHRA and CDR2 YSYEKL. V was shortened by 2 bases and J by 4 bases, with 11 bases between the two germline ends. The CDR3 is made up of 14 amino acids. The CDR3 DNA reads TGCGCCAGCAGCCAACGAACAGGGTTAGAGACCCAGTACTTC. Its protein product is CASSQRTGLETQYF.

This sequence joins TRBV20-1 and TRBJ2-1; D is perhaps TRBD2 (5 bases). CDR1 is DFQATT, CDR2 SNEGSKA, per germline (reference sequence). The CDR3 spans 11 residues. V shed 4 bases and J shed 5 bases, with 6 bases lying between them. The CDR3 here is CSATGDNEQFF. CDR3 DNA sequence: TGCAGTGCTACCGGGGACAATGAGCAGTTCTTC.

With regard to this clone: Other DNA sequences of this sample code for an identical CDR3. The rearrangement uses TRBV5-5 and TRBJ2-7, with 8 bases fitting TRBD1. The V gene's germline CDR1 is SGHKS and CDR2 YYEKEE (reference sequence). The CDR3 runs 15 residues. The J segment lost 1 base and the V segment lost 0 bases, leaving 3 bases of the junction unmatched. The DNA for the CDR3 is TGTGCCAGCAGCTTGGACAGGGGGTGGTCCTACGAGCAGTACTTC. It specifies CASSLDRGWSYEQYF.

A word on this clone: Different DNA sequences within this sample yield the same CDR3. The V call is TRBV11-2, the J call TRBJ2-1; D unresolved. V lost 3 bases, J lost 7 bases, and 4 bases lay in between. The CDR3 has 11 amino acids. Germline lookup yields CDR1 SGHAT and CDR2 FQNNGV. This CDR3 is CASSLGNEQFF. The CDR3 DNA sequence: TGTGCCAGCAGCTTGGGTAATGAGCAGTTCTTC.

The genes are TRBV27 and TRBJ2-5, with no clear D. This CDR3 comprises 15 residues. Trimming removed 4 bases at V and 1 base at J, with 13 bases between. Germline V gives CDR1 MNHEY, CDR2 SMNVEV (reference sequence). The CDR3 coding sequence is TGTGCCAGCAGTTCGCTGACACACTCCCAAGAGACCCAGTACTTC. Protein product: CASSSLTHSQETQYF.

This clone was detected once. Other DNA sequences in this specimen translate into the identical CDR3. V is TRBV19 and J is TRBJ1-5; possible D gene TRBD1, 5 bases. Germline assignment: CDR1 LNHDA and CDR2 SQIVND (reference sequence). The germline V and J ends were trimmed by 3 bases and 4 bases, with 7 bases remaining between them. This CDR3 contains 13 residues. CDR3 bases: TGTGCCAGTAGTATCGGGGGGAATCAGCCCCAGCATTTT. This codes for CASSIGGNQPQHF.

The V and J genes are TRBV27 and TRBJ1-2, with a tentative D call TRBD1 (6 bases). Germline V gene lookup returns CDR1 MNHEY and CDR2 SMNVEV (reference sequence). Trimming cost V 7 bases and J 8 bases, with 23 bases left between them. CDR3 length: 15 amino acids. CDR3 nucleotide sequence: TGTGCCAGCAAAGTTGAGTGGGGGGGCCATAGCGGCTACACCTTC. Encoded protein: CASKVEWGGHSGYTF.